Given below is one T cell receptor (beta chain) in context. The antigen remains unidentified. The data stem from a study of shared clonotypes between healthy human individuals. At the level of the study: Each donor contributed plates that comprised three CD4 naive, three CD4 memory, two CD8 naive and one CD8 memory. Notes on the study in general: What naive subsets generally showed was a larger estimated richness than memory subsets showed. Between several donors, naive CD4 clonotypes were shared at a level of around 4.9%.

Naive CD8 cells lacked CD45RO and underwent positive selection for CCR7, leaving out terminally differentiated effector memory CD45RA+ cells. Deep-level assay runs were performed. Profiling relied on immunoSEQ multiplex PCR, and the TCRdb table lists in-frame clones only, not all of them. The sample shows around 2.1 million clones, roughly 91% of them seen only once. The clonotype comes from a man aged 18 to 30 in good health. Some clones in this sample may be carry-over from other donors' samples. Sequenced material: naive CD8+ T cells from PBMCs.

DNA for the CDR3: TGTGCCAGCAGTTACTCCGAAGGTACAACTAATGAAAAACTGTTTTTT. Translating gives CASSYSEGTTNEKLFF. This sequence joins TRBV6-5 and TRBJ1-4; D remains ambiguous. The CDR3 length is 16 residues. V lost 0 bases and J lost 0, with 8 bases in between. Per the germline V gene, CDR1 is MNHEY and CDR2 is SVGAGI.